This T cell receptor (beta chain) was sequenced for a study of OX40 agonist ivuxolimab in advanced cancers. Study overall: Ivuxolimab, which patients received intravenously every 2 weeks, was dosed at 0.01 to 10 mg/kg. Study-level points and caveats: Compared with CD4+, CD8+ T cells on average had more expanded clones.

Patients with autoimmune history or systemic immunosuppression were excluded. Assay used: immunoSEQ multiplex PCR; TCRdb lists only in-frame clones, some missing. Among 65,000 to 90,000 clones listed, approximately 88% were seen once. Comments on this clone: Its target is not known.

Trimming took 5 bases from V and 1 from J; bases not matched to a gene: 9. Germline V gene lookup returns CDR1 MDHEN and CDR2 SYDVKM. The CDR3 contains 16 residues. This receptor was obtained from an adult with an advanced solid tumor such as melanoma, head and neck, liver or kidney cancer. The chain joins TRBV28 to TRBJ2-5; 8 bases are a match to TRBD1. The sample consisted of CD4+ or CD8+ T cells sorted from blood, taken in a trial of the OX40 agonist ivuxolimab. CDR3 sequence reads: CASSGGTGWLQETQYF. The CDR3 nucleotides are TGTGCCAGCAGTGGGGGGACAGGATGGCTCCAAGAGACCCAGTACTTC.